What follows are 12 T cell receptor beta chains derived from one specimen sequenced in a study of T cell responses to AZD1222 COVID-19 vaccine. TCRdb's table, derived via immunoSEQ multiplex PCR, lists solely in-frame clones and lacks some. The sample shows tens of thousands of clones, 80% of them seen only once. The input for sequencing was peripheral blood, taken 28 days after the second AZD1222 dose. The receptors were sampled from an adult who received the AZD1222 COVID-19 vaccine.

The V call is TRBV3-1 (or the pseudogene TRBV3-2), the J call TRBJ2-2; 9 bases agree with TRBD1. V shed 5 bases and J 3 bases; nucleotides not matched to a gene: 7. The CDR3 totals 16 residues. CDR1 LGHDT and CDR2 YNNKEL come from the germline V gene (reference sequence). The CDR3 reads CASSSWTGEHTGELFF. In DNA form, the CDR3 reads TGTGCCAGCAGCTCCTGGACAGGGGAGCACACCGGGGAGCTGTTTTTT.

This clone was counted between two and nine times. The rearrangement links TRBV7-8 to TRBJ1-6, with D maybe TRBD1 (6 bases). Between the trimmed V and J ends, which lost 1 base and 10 bases, there was a span of 17 bases. This CDR3 has 16 amino acids. Germline V gene lookup returns CDR1 SGHVS and CDR2 FQNEAQ. In nucleotides, the CDR3 is TGTGCCAGCAGCTTAGGCCCCGGGGGGGCAAAGTCACCCCTCCACTTT. This codes for CASSLGPGGAKSPLHF.

This clone has more than one count but fewer than ten. The chain uses TRBV5-4 and TRBJ1-2; D gene ambiguous. V lost 0 bases and J 7 bases, leaving 10 bases between the germline ends. There are 13 residues in the CDR3. CDR1 and CDR2 from the germline V gene are SGHNT and YYREEE (reference sequence). The chain's CDR3 is CASSLVGVSGYTF. Here the CDR3 DNA reads TGTGCCAGCAGCTTGGTAGGTGTTAGTGGCTACACCTTC.

V and J are TRBV29-1 and TRBJ1-2; D is ambiguous. Looked up from germline, CDR1 is SQVTM and CDR2 is ANQGSEA. There are 9 residues in the CDR3. Written as DNA, the CDR3 is TGCATCATGGGCCGTGGCTACACCTTC. It is translated as CIMGRGYTF.

CDR3 protein: CAWSSGRRNTIYF. The CDR3 coding sequence is TGTGCCTGGAGTTCGGGACGTAGAAACACCATATATTTT. The chain is built from TRBV30 and TRBJ1-3, with TRBD1 as a possible D gene (5 bases). Germline V gene data show CDR1 as GTSNPN and CDR2 as SVGIG (reference sequence). V was pared by 2 bases and J by 5 bases, with 10 bases between. The CDR3 extends over 13 amino acids.

V gene TRBV5-1 combines with J gene TRBJ1-5; 8 nucleotides line up with TRBD1. The CDR3 is made up of 18 amino acids. Trimming removed 4 bases from V and 6 bases from J; junction bases left unmatched: 18. Germline CDR1 SGHRS, CDR2 YFSETQ. The CDR3 region has the DNA TGCGCCAGCAGCCTTGACAGGGGAGGATATGAGCCAGCTCAGCCCCAGCATTTT. Translated: CASSLDRGGYEPAQPQHF.

The V gene is TRBV2, the J gene TRBJ2-7; TRBD1 matches 7 bases. V trimming: 9 bases; J trimming: 0 bases; junction bases outside the gene matches: 5. This CDR3 spans 13 amino acids. Germline CDR1 reads SNHLY; CDR2 reads FYNNEI. Here the CDR3 DNA reads TGTGCCAGTCTAGCAGGGGGCTCCTACGAGCAGTACTTC. Its protein is CASLAGGSYEQYF.

The rearrangement links TRBV19 to TRBJ1-3; D remains unclear. This CDR3 is 18 amino acids long. Germline lookup yields CDR1 LNHDA and CDR2 SQIVND (reference sequence). With 3 bases removed from V and 0 bases from J, the gap between germline ends came to 18 bases. CDR3 loop: CASSIGGQPGISGNTIYF. In DNA, the CDR3 is TGTGCCAGTAGTATTGGTGGTCAGCCTGGCATCTCTGGAAACACCATATATTTT.

The chain joins TRBV4-3 to TRBJ2-6, with 11 bases identical to TRBD2. This CDR3 has 19 residues. Germline loops: CDR1 LGHNA, CDR2 YSLEER. The J segment lost 4 bases and the V segment lost 5 bases, leaving 13 bases of the junction unmatched. In DNA, the CDR3 is TGCGCCAGCAGCGGAGATTTAGCGGGGGGGCTAACCGGGGCCAACGTCCTGACTTTC. Translating it yields CASSGDLAGGLTGANVLTF.

This clone has only one observation. The chain couples TRBV5-5 to TRBJ2-7; D remains unclear. This CDR3 comprises 15 residues. Germline-derived CDR1 and CDR2 are SGHKS and YYEKEE (reference sequence). Trimming removed 2 bases from V and 2 bases from J, with 14 bases in between. As DNA, the CDR3 is TGTGCCAGCAGCTTTTTGGCAGGCTATACCTACGAGCAGTACTTC. Translated, it gives CASSFLAGYTYEQYF. Looking up the rest from reference TRBV5-5 and TRBJ2-7 gives the full variable domain: DAGVTQSPTHLIKTRGQQVTLRCSPISGHKSVSWYQQVLGQGPQFIFQYYEKEERGRGNFPDRFSARQFPNYSSELNVNALLLGDSALYLCASSFLAGYTYEQYFGPGTRLTVT.

This chain uses TRBV19 with TRBJ1-6; D uncertain. Trimming stripped 3 bases from V and 6 bases from J, with 3 bases between. CDR1 is LNHDA, CDR2 SQIVND, per germline (reference sequence). This CDR3 spans 12 amino acids. This CDR3 is CASSMANSPLHF. Written as DNA, the CDR3 is TGTGCCAGTAGTATGGCTAATTCACCCCTCCACTTT.

This chain connects TRBV27 to TRBJ1-5; D not resolved. This CDR3 has 14 amino acids. Trimming removed 0 bases at V and 1 base at J, with 4 bases between. Germline lookup yields CDR1 MNHEY and CDR2 SMNVEV (reference sequence). CDR3 coding DNA: TGTGCCAGCAGTTTATCAGGGAGCAATCAGCCCCAGCATTTT. It encodes CASSLSGSNQPQHF.